This is a list of T cell receptor beta chains from one sample in a study of siplizumab effects on memory and regulatory T cells. Clones were read by immunoSEQ multiplex PCR, and TCRdb kept only the in-frame ones, dropping some. The repertoire holds about 97,000 clones, with about nine tenths as singletons. The sequenced sample was non-Treg CD4+ T cells sorted from blood. The receptors shown here come from a human donor in good health. Each CDR3 is given with its conserved first and last residue. The order of the fields is clone size, J gene, V gene, D gene, CDR3 DNA, CDR3 protein. The D gene is left open where the match is weak. A clone size is listed for some rows: how often the clone was seen (once, few, many), or a class if it is expanded.

.,TRBJ2-4,TRBV7-9,TRBD2,TGTGCCAGCAGCTCAACTCCGGGACTAGCGGGAGCGCTGATTCAGTACTTC,CASSSTPGLAGALIQYF
.,TRBJ2-4,TRBV30,.,TGTGCCTGGAGTGTATGGGGGGAAGGGAACATTCAGTACTTC,CAWSVWGEGNIQYF
.,TRBJ2-7,TRBV30,.,TGTGCCTGGAGTGAAGACCTGCGAGTCCACGAGCAGTACTTC,CAWSEDLRVHEQYF
.,TRBJ1-3,TRBV5-1,.,TGCGCCAGCAGTCAGACGTACTCTGGAAACACCATATATTTT,CASSQTYSGNTIYF
once,TRBJ1-2,TRBV6-5,.,TGTGCCAGCAGTCGTCAGGGACGTGGCTACACCTTC,CASSRQGRGYTF
.,TRBJ2-2,TRBV18,.,TGTGCCAGCTCTCCGACCGGGGCCTTAGAGTCCACCGGGGAGCTGTTTTTT,CASSPTGALESTGELFF
.,TRBJ1-1,TRBV10-3,.,TGTGCCATCAGCTACAGGGAGGACACTGAAGCTTTCTTT,CAISYREDTEAFF
.,TRBJ2-1,TRBV11-2,TRBD2,TGTGCCAGCAGCTTAAATTTTGGCGGGAGATCTGGGAATGAGCAGTTCTTC,CASSLNFGGRSGNEQFF
.,TRBJ2-3,TRBV7-7,TRBD1,TGTGCTAGCAGCCCGACGACAGGGGTCACGCAGTATTTT,CASSPTTGVTQYF
.,TRBJ1-1,TRBV29-1,TRBD1,TGCAGCGGGGGGGACAGGGGAGGCACTGAAGCTTTCTTT,CSGGDRGGTEAFF
.,TRBJ2-1,TRBV4-2,TRBD2,TGTGCCAGCAGCCCGCTAAGCGGGAGTGGGAATGAGCAGTTCTTC,CASSPLSGSGNEQFF
.,TRBJ2-5,TRBV19,TRBD1,TGTGCCAGTAGTGTTGGGACAGAAGCCCGGGAGACCCAGTACTTC,CASSVGTEARETQYF
.,TRBJ2-2,TRBV9,.,TGTGCCAGCAGCAATGGGGGATCAAACACCGGGGAGCTGTTTTTT,CASSNGGSNTGELFF
.,TRBJ2-1,TRBV6-5,TRBD1,TGTGCCAGCAGTTACCGGGGTACAGGGGGCGATGAGCAGTTCTTC,CASSYRGTGGDEQFF
.,TRBJ1-3,TRBV6-6,TRBD1,TGTGCCAGCAGTCGGGACAGCTCTGGAAACACCATATATTTT,CASSRDSSGNTIYF
.,TRBJ1-3,TRBV15,.,TGTGCCACCAGCAGGGCAGGGTCTGGAAACACCATATATTTT,CATSRAGSGNTIYF
.,TRBJ2-7,TRBV28,TRBD2,TGTGCCAGCAGTTGGGGGGGGATAGGCGAGCAGTACTTC,CASSWGGIGEQYF
.,TRBJ1-2,TRBV7-8,TRBD1,TGTGCCAGCAGCCCGTTGACAGGGGACTATGGCTACACCTTC,CASSPLTGDYGYTF
.,TRBJ1-2,TRBV12-5,.,TGTGCTAGTGGTCAAACTATAGGAAGGGTCGGAAACTATGGCTACACCTTC,CASGQTIGRVGNYGYTF
.,TRBJ1-5,TRBV6-4,.,TGTGCCAGCAGTGACTCCCCAACAAGCCCCCAGCATTTT,CASSDSPTSPQHF
once,TRBJ2-2,TRBV5-4,.,TGTGCCAGCAGCCAACAGACAAGTATCACCGGGGAGCTGTTTTTT,CASSQQTSITGELFF
.,TRBJ2-3,TRBV27,TRBD2,TGTGCCAGCAGTGGGGTCGGACTAGCGGGACCTAAGGGAGATACGCAGTATTTT,CASSGVGLAGPKGDTQYF
.,TRBJ1-4,TRBV19,TRBD1,TGTGCCAGTAGTGCTCCCGGGACAGGGGGCGAAAAATTGTTTTTT,CASSAPGTGGEKLFF
.,TRBJ2-7,TRBV30,.,TGTGCCTGGAGGAATTCGTACGAGCAGTACTTC,CAWRNSYEQYF
many,TRBJ1-2,TRBV7-8,.,TGTGCCAGCAGCTTATACGGGGGCCCTAACTATGGCTACACCTTC,CASSLYGGPNYGYTF
.,TRBJ1-2,TRBV6-1,.,TGTGCCAGCAGCCCTGGGAACTATGGCTACACCTTC,CASSPGNYGYTF
.,TRBJ2-7,TRBV14,.,TGTGCCAGCAGTTCCCCTCGGGCGGAGTCCTACGAGCAGTACTTC,CASSSPRAESYEQYF
.,TRBJ2-7,TRBV6-1,.,TGTGCCAGCAGTGAAGCGCCGGCCAGGGCCCACGAGCAGTACTTC,CASSEAPARAHEQYF
.,TRBJ2-1,TRBV5-6,.,TGTGCCAGCAGCTTGAAGACTGGTAGCTCCTACAATGAGCAGTTCTTC,CASSLKTGSSYNEQFF
.,TRBJ2-6,TRBV5-1,.,TGCGCCAGCAGCTTATTCACCGGGGCCAACGTCCTGACTTTC,CASSLFTGANVLTF
.,TRBJ2-2,TRBV4-2,.,TGTGCCAGCAGCCAAGATCCGGGACAACTTACCGGGGAGCTGTTTTTT,CASSQDPGQLTGELFF
once,TRBJ2-7,TRBV2,.,TGTGCCAGCAGGCGGACAGACTCCTACGAGCAGTACTTC,CASRRTDSYEQYF
.,TRBJ2-7,TRBV9,TRBD2,TGTGCCAGCAGCGTAGCCTCCTCCTTCGCGGGAGCCAACGAGCAGTACTTC,CASSVASSFAGANEQYF
.,TRBJ2-4,TRBV7-2,.,TGTGCCAGCAGCTTACTCACTCTGACTGGGATCTTAGCCAAAAACATTCAGTACTTC,CASSLLTLTGILAKNIQYF
.,TRBJ1-1,TRBV18,.,TGTGCCAGCTCAACGGACAGAAACACTGAAGCTTTCTTT,CASSTDRNTEAFF
.,TRBJ2-1,TRBV9,.,TGTGCCAGCAGCGCTCCCGGGCCAGTCATCTTCAATGAGCAGTTCTTC,CASSAPGPVIFNEQFF
.,TRBJ1-2,TRBV29-1,TRBD1,TGCAGCGTTGAAATAAGGGGTACGACAGGGAGGTATGGCTACACCTTC,CSVEIRGTTGRYGYTF
.,TRBJ2-7,TRBV7-9,.,TGTGCCAGCAGCCCTTATGGGCGGGTCCGCTCCTACGAGCAGTACTTC,CASSPYGRVRSYEQYF
.,TRBJ2-7,TRBV6-1,.,TGTGCCGGCAAACCTAGTGAAGAGCAGTACTTC,CAGKPSEEQYF
.,TRBJ2-5,TRBV19,.,TGTGCCAGTAGTCCCCTGGGACCCTCTCTCGCGGAGACCCAGTACTTC,CASSPLGPSLAETQYF
.,TRBJ2-1,TRBV7-2,TRBD2,TGTGCCAGCAGCTGGGTCCGGGGAGGGCTCAATGAGCAGTTCTTC,CASSWVRGGLNEQFF